This TCR beta chain was recovered during a study of T cell repertoires in cytomegalovirus infection. Study-level background: Researchers turned to recently identified HLA-C-restricted CMV epitopes as well as well-studied HLA-B-restricted ones.

A few counts support this clonotype. Its specificity is unknown. Each CDR3 protein gets one entry after TCRdb re-called the reads with MiXCR. Among roughly 180,000 distinct CDR3 sequences, less than 25% were seen once, and the ten largest hold under 30%. The receptor was isolated from a human donor in good health (CMV status not recorded). Some clones in this sample may be carry-over from other donors' samples. This material consisted of CD8+ T cells from cultured PBMCs, taken from culture after CMV antigen stimulation.

The CDR3 DNA follows: TGCGCCAGCAGCCAAGCCACGGGTGAAAAACTGTTTTTT. As protein: CASSQATGEKLFF. V and J are TRBV4-1 and TRBJ1-4, with D unresolved. V lost 1 base and J 7 bases, leaving 7 bases between the germline ends. Germline-derived CDR1 and CDR2 are MGHRA and YSYEKL. The CDR3 consists of 13 residues.